The T cell receptor (beta chain) under discussion was sequenced for a study of graft-versus-host responses after intestinal transplantation. Turning to the study itself: After anti-thymocyte globulin induction, recipients took tacrolimus and steroids for approximately three years.

The CDR3 is 14 amino acids. The germline V gene has CDR1 SGHRS and CDR2 YFSETQ. To note about this clone: Its antigen remains unidentified. A junction boundary mismatches the germline segment, possibly from a read error.

Some clones are missing from TCRdb's copy, which holds only in-frame ones; the method was immunoSEQ multiplex PCR. The sample shows about 130,000 clones, approximately 91% of them seen only once. This TCR was sampled from a human donor who received an intestinal transplant. The chain employs TRBV5-1 and TRBJ2-2, with a possible D match to TRBD2 (5 bases). The sample consisted of unstimulated CD4+ T cells sorted from spleen or lymph node cells, taken before intestinal transplant. DNA for the CDR3: TGCGCCAGCCGAGCAGGACTCAACACCGGGGAGCTGCTTTTT. Translated: CASRAGLNTGELLF.